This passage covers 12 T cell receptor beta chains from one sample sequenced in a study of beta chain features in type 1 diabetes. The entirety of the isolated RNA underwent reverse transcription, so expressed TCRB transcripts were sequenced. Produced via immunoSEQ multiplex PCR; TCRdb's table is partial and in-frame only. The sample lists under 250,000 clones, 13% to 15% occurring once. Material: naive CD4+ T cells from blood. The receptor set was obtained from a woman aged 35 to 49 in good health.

CDR3 loop: CTSSQDCRGGYNEQFF. Written as DNA, the CDR3 is TGCACCAGCAGCCAAGATTGTCGGGGGGGCTACAATGAGCAGTTCTTC. The chain is built from TRBV1 and TRBJ2-1; the D segment call TRBD2 is taken from the table without a DNA check. TRBV1 is recorded as a pseudogene. This CDR3 is built from 16 residues.

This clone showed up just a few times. CDR3 nucleotide sequence: TGTGCCAGCGGACTTAGAGGGAACACTGAAGCTTTCTTT. It is translated as CASGLRGNTEAFF. The V call is TRBV5-4, the J call TRBJ1-1; D is uncertain. Germline values: CDR1 SGHNT, CDR2 YYREEE (reference sequence). CDR3 length: 13 amino acids. V was trimmed by 7 bases and J by 1 base, leaving 11 bases between them.

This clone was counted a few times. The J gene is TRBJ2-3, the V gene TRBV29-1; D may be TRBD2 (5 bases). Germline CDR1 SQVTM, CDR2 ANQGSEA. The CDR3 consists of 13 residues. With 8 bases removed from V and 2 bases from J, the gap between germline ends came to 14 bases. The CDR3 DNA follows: TGCAGCATTCCGGACTGGATCACAGATACGCAGTATTTT. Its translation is CSIPDWITDTQYF.

The chain's CDR3 is CASSLLGQGTAEQYF. As DNA, the CDR3 is TGTGCCAGCAGCTTATTGGGACAGGGTACCGCCGAGCAGTACTTC. This sequence joins TRBV5-4 and TRBJ2-7; the match to TRBD1 covers 9 bases. V was clipped by 2 bases and J by 6 bases; unmatched bases: 9. The CDR3 is made up of 15 amino acids. Germline V lookup: CDR1 SGHNT, CDR2 YYREEE (reference sequence).

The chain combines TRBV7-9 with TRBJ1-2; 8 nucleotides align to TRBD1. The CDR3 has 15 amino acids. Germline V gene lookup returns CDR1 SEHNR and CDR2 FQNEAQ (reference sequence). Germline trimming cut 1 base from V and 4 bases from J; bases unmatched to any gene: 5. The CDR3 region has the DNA TGTGCCAGCAGCTTAGGCGGACAGGGCCGCTATGGCTACACCTTC. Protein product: CASSLGGQGRYGYTF.

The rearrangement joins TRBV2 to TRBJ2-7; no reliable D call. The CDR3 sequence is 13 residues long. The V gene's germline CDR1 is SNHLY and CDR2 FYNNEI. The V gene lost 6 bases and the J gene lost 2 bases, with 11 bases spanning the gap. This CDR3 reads CASRLTTAYEQYF. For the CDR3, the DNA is TGTGCCAGCAGACTAACAACTGCCTACGAGCAGTACTTC.

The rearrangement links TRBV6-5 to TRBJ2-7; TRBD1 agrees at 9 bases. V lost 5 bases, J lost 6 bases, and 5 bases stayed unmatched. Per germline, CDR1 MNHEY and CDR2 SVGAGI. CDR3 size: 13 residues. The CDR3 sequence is CASSARQGGEQYF. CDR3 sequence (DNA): TGTGCCAGCAGTGCCAGACAGGGGGGCGAGCAGTACTTC.

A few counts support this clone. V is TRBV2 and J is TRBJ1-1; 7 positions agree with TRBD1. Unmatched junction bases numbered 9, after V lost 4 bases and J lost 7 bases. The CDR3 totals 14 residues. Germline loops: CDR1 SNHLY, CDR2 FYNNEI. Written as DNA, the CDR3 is TGTGCCAGCAGTGGTGGTGGCAGGGGGGATGAAGCTTTCTTT. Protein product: CASSGGGRGDEAFF.

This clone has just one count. CDR3: CASSGTRQGNQPQHF. The CDR3 DNA reads as TGTGCCAGCAGCGGGACCCGACAGGGCAATCAGCCCCAGCATTTT. This chain joins TRBV7-8 and TRBJ1-5, with D possibly matching TRBD1 (6 bases). The V end was cut by 5 bases, the J end by 2 bases, with 13 bases between. CDR1 is SGHVS and CDR2 is FQNEAQ in the germline V gene. This CDR3 contains 15 residues. Supplemented by reference TRBV7-8 and TRBJ1-5, the full variable domain reads GAGVSQSPRYKVAKRGQDVALRCDPISGHVSLFWYQQALGQGPEFLTYFQNEAQLDKSGLPSDRFFAERPEGSVSTLKIQRTQQEDSAVYLCASSGTRQGNQPQHFGDGTRLSIL.

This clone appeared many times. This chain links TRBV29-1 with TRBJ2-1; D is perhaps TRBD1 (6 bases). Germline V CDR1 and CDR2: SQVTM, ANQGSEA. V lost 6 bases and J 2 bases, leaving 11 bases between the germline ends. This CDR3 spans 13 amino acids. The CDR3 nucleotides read TGCAGCGTGGAACGGGACACCTACAATGAGCAGTTCTTC. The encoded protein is CSVERDTYNEQFF.

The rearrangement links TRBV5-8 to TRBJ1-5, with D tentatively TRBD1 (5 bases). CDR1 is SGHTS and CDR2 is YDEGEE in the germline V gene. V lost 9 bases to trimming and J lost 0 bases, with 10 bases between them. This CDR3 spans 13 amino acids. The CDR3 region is CATAGHSNQPQHF. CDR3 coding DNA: TGTGCCACCGCAGGGCATAGCAATCAGCCCCAGCATTTT.

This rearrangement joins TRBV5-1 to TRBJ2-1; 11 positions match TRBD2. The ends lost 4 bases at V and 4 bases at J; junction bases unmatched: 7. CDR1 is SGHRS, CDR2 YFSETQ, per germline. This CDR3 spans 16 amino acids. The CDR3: CASSTGTSGGYNEQFF. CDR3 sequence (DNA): TGCGCCAGCAGCACCGGGACTAGCGGAGGATACAATGAGCAGTTCTTC.